The TCR beta chain described here comes from a study of T cell repertoires in ileal Crohn's disease (dated by TCRdb to the late 2010s). A note on the overall study: The median duration of disease was roughly 8.2 years, and at the time of surgery approximately 33% of patients were active smokers. A total of roughly 170 mucosal samples from 57 patients were sequenced, collected from several sites on the surgical specimen and at postoperative endoscopy. The study ran alongside a multicentre cohort designed to identify predictors of early endoscopic recurrence after ileocolonic resection. M6 samples consisted of neoterminal ileum biopsies collected during postoperative colonoscopy. Endoscopic postoperative recurrence was defined by a Rutgeerts score above i0. About half of the patients received postoperative therapy: roughly 10 received thiopurines and 15 to 20 received anti-TNF agents. TCR repertoire analysis was done in fewer than 65 Crohn's disease patients from a prospective multicentre cohort. Surgery was performed for a complication in all patients, with stricturing disease in 61% and penetrating disease in roughly 39%. What the work shows at the level of the full study, not this receptor alone: Postoperative endoscopy timing varied within the first year after surgery, with a median delay of approximately 6.3 months. Compared with CD4 T cells, sorted CD8 T cells held more high-frequency clones, which suggests that the mucosal expansions were mostly CD8. Endoscopic recurrence was linked to a higher percentage of high-frequency clones at surgery, and recurrence occurred in every patient whose clonality exceeded 26.8% (18/57). Only a subgroup of patients, of unstated size, had their mucosal CD4 and CD8 T cells sorted and sequenced. A significantly higher proportion of clonal expansions was observed in active smokers at surgery than in non-smokers (about 25% vs 20%, p=0.02).

This clone turned up a few times. Its binding antigen is unknown. No base quality information exists; no much larger clone differs at one position. For commercial TCRB immunosequencing, about 0.45 micrograms of biopsy DNA were submitted for each sample. Adaptive Biotechnology amplified CDR3 regions from genomic DNA with a two-step multiplex PCR that controlled for amplification bias. In the first PCR, primers covered every V and J gene segment, and in the second PCR, barcodes and Illumina adapters were added. CDR3 libraries were sequenced on an Illumina instrument. In the authors' own workflow: The analysis drew on both the pipelines supplied by the vendor and custom analysis of the raw data in R/Bioconductor running R version 3.3.0. Clonality, which ranges from 0 to 1, was calculated as the inverse of the normalised Shannon entropy across all productive clones. High-frequency clones were defined as the repertoire share of the top 100 clones, retaining only clones passing a 95% confidence test. Repertoire diversity was measured with the Simpson index, and overlap between samples was measured with the Morisita-Horn index. The immuneACCESS repertoire file appears here via TCRdb, limited to in-frame rearrangements. These files lack a portion of the clones; in checked studies, under half of the deficit traces to unresolved V genes, and the cause of the others is not known. For V, J and clone size, that table is used; D and trimming come from the DNA. A total of approximately 2,200 clones appear in this sample, roughly 62% of them only once. 9% to 12% of the sample is held by the ten biggest clonotypes.

According to the study, the label for this sample's time point signals: neoterminal ileum biopsy at postoperative endoscopy, about 6 months after surgery. Adults with ileal or ileocolonic Crohn's disease for whom ileocolonic resection was indicated were considered eligible. Before DNA extraction, whole ileal mucosal biopsies were kept frozen at -80 degrees C. Genomic DNA was isolated from frozen whole biopsies using a TRizol-based method, and the DNA was quantified with a NanoDrop 2000 spectrophotometer. Sequenced: ileal tissue. This sequence was found in an adult with Crohn's disease.

The CDR3 protein is CAISDSQNTGELFF. The base sequence is TGTGCCATCAGTGACAGTCAGAACACCGGGGAGCTGTTTTTT. Rearrangement joined TRBV10-3 to TRBJ2-2; confidence is insufficient to name the D gene. Reading the germline V gene gives CDR1 ENHRY and CDR2 SYGVKD. V loses 3 bases of germline sequence and J loses 1 base, and the interval between the two ends is 6 bases. Including cysteine and phenylalanine, the CDR3 has 14 amino acids. Only the CDR3 DNA is retained, 42 bases long and in frame from the first base.